One and the same sample provided the 14 T cell receptor beta chains below, sequenced in a study of control samples from healthy donors and cancer patients. The protocol was immunoSEQ multiplex PCR, while the TCRdb copy is restricted to in-frame clones and leaves out a portion. The sample has 35,000 to 50,000 clones, approximately 94% seen once. The sequenced sample was blood. These receptors came from a man in his sixties in good health.

The rearrangement links TRBV19 to TRBJ2-2; the match to TRBD2 covers 7 bases. From germline, CDR1 is LNHDA and CDR2 SQIVND (reference sequence). V was pared by 7 bases and J by 6 bases, with 17 bases of the junction left unmatched. The CDR3 has 17 residues. CDR3: CASKILAVQSGAGELFF. The CDR3 nucleotides are TGTGCCAGTAAGATCCTAGCGGTCCAGAGTGGCGCCGGGGAGCTGTTTTTT.

The rearrangement joins TRBV29-1 to TRBJ1-2, with D possibly being TRBD1 (6 bases). CDR3 size: 14 residues. Germline CDR1 SQVTM, CDR2 ANQGSEA. V gave up 4 bases and J gave up 8 bases, with 20 bases separating them. The CDR3 reads CSVGVGGDNGGYTF. In nucleotides, the CDR3 is TGCAGCGTTGGGGTAGGGGGGGATAACGGCGGCTACACCTTC. Filled out from reference TRBV29-1 and TRBJ1-2, the complete variable domain reads SAVISQKPSRDICQRGTSLTIQCQVDSQVTMMFWYRQQPGQSLTLIATANQGSEATYESGFVIDKFPISRPNLTFSTLTVSNMSPEDSSIYLCSVGVGGDNGGYTFGSGTRLTVV.

On this clone: This sample includes further DNA sequences coding for the same CDR3. The chain links TRBV6-1 to TRBJ2-7; D remains unclear. Germline CDR1 and CDR2: MNHNS and SASEGT. This CDR3 has 12 residues. The V end lost 3 bases, the J end lost 3 bases, and 6 bases lay between the germline ends. This CDR3 reads CASSEQNYEQYF. As DNA, the CDR3 is TGTGCCAGCAGTGAGCAAAACTACGAGCAGTACTTC.

Comment on this clone: Different DNA sequences within this sample yield the same CDR3. The rearrangement joins TRBV29-1 to TRBJ2-7; tentatively, D is TRBD1 (5 bases). In germline, CDR1 is SQVTM, CDR2 ANQGSEA. V was shortened by 7 bases and J by 3 bases, with 13 bases between the two germline ends. This CDR3 comprises 12 residues. The CDR3: CSAASTVYEQYF. In DNA, the CDR3 is TGCAGCGCTGCCTCGACAGTCTACGAGCAGTACTTC.

The chain carries TRBV7-3 and TRBJ1-1, with 10 nucleotides matching TRBD1. The germline V gene has CDR1 SGHTA and CDR2 FQGTGA. CDR3 size: 15 residues. Trimming at V came to 2 bases and at J to 5 bases, leaving 5 bases not matched to a gene. CDR3 amino acids: CASSLWTGGETEAFF. The CDR3 coding sequence is TGTGCCAGCAGCTTATGGACAGGGGGAGAAACTGAAGCTTTCTTT.

J is TRBJ2-5 and V is TRBV10-1, with D possibly matching TRBD2 (5 bases). The V end lost 0 bases, the J end lost 4 bases, and 9 bases lay between the germline ends. CDR1 and CDR2 (germline): WNHNN, SYGVQD (reference sequence). This CDR3 is 14 amino acids long. This CDR3 is CASSESGVRETQYF. CDR3 DNA sequence: TGCGCCAGCAGTGAGTCGGGAGTTCGAGAGACCCAGTACTTC.

CDR3 protein: CASSGQNEKLFF. The CDR3 nucleotides read TGCGCCAGCAGCGGACAGAACGAAAAACTGTTTTTT. The chain is built from TRBV10-2 and TRBJ1-4; possibly TRBD1 for D (6 bases). V was clipped by 6 bases and J by 8 bases, with 10 bases between them. CDR3 length equals 12 residues. Germline assignment: CDR1 WSHSY and CDR2 SAAADI.

This clone was detected only a few times. J is TRBJ1-1 and V is TRBV19, with TRBD1 matching 7 bases. V lost 5 bases to trimming and J lost 1 base; unmatched junction nucleotides: 7. This CDR3 is built from 15 residues. Germline V gives CDR1 LNHDA, CDR2 SQIVND (reference sequence). CDR3 nucleotides: TGTGCCAGTAGTCCTATGGGACAGCAGAACACTGAAGCTTTCTTT. Residues: CASSPMGQQNTEAFF.

The rearrangement joins TRBV15 to TRBJ2-5; no reliable D call. Per the germline V gene, CDR1 is LNHNV and CDR2 is YYDKDF (reference sequence). Trimming left V 7 bases short and J 3 bases short, with 12 bases between. The CDR3 runs to 13 residues. The CDR3 DNA is TGTGCCACCAAGAAGACGGACGAAGAGACCCAGTACTTC. Translation: CATKKTDEETQYF. The complete variable domain, with remaining parts taken from reference TRBV15 and TRBJ2-5, reads DAMVIQNPRYQVTQFGKPVTLSCSQTLNHNVMYWYQQKSSQAPKLLFHYYDKDFNNEADTPDNFQSRRPNTSFCFLDIRSPGLGDTAMYLCATKKTDEETQYFGPGTRLLVL.

The chain couples TRBV27 to TRBJ2-6; maybe TRBD2 (6 bases). CDR3 size: 17 residues. Deletions cut 0 bases from V and 2 bases from J, with 11 bases between. CDR1 and CDR2 from the germline V gene are MNHEY and SMNVEV (reference sequence). The CDR3 loop is CASSLSVPGAGANVLTF. As DNA, the CDR3 is TGTGCCAGCAGTTTATCGGTTCCGGGGGCTGGGGCCAACGTCCTGACTTTC.

This clone is medium-sized (0.01 to 0.1%) within its sample. The gene calls are TRBV14 and TRBJ2-7, with D maybe TRBD1 (6 bases). The CDR3 spans 15 residues. The V end was cut by 5 bases, the J end by 2 bases, with 16 bases between. Germline V gene data show CDR1 as SGHDN and CDR2 as FVKESK. The CDR3 sequence: CASSYGLWTAYEQYF. CDR3 sequence (DNA): TGTGCCAGCAGCTACGGTCTTTGGACAGCCTACGAGCAGTACTTC.

The V call is TRBV28, the J call TRBJ1-6; D might be TRBD1 (5 bases). The V gene lost 5 bases and the J gene lost 8 bases, with 19 bases spanning the gap. Germline-derived CDR1 and CDR2 are MDHEN and SYDVKM. The CDR3 has 16 amino acids. In DNA form, the CDR3 reads TGTGCCAGCAGTCCAACTCGGCCAGGGTGGCATTCACCCCTCCACTTT. This gives the protein CASSPTRPGWHSPLHF.

This clone came up once. The CDR3 sequence is CAISPAEYEQYF. CDR3 nucleotide sequence: TGTGCCATCAGCCCGGCGGAGTACGAGCAGTACTTC. This sequence joins TRBV10-3 and TRBJ2-7; unclear D gene. The CDR3 is 12 amino acids. Germline values: CDR1 ENHRY, CDR2 SYGVKD. Trimming removed 6 bases at V and 4 bases at J, with 10 bases between.

This clone appeared once. V and J are TRBV24-1 and TRBJ2-1, with D possibly TRBD2 on 5 matching bases. The germline V and J ends were trimmed by 7 bases and 4 bases, with 19 bases remaining between them. The CDR3 consists of 16 residues. Germline CDR1 and CDR2: KGHDR and SFDVKD. DNA for the CDR3: TGTGCCACCAGCCCCGGTGAGGTGAGGGAATACAATGAGCAGTTCTTC. Protein sequence: CATSPGEVREYNEQFF.